Listed below are T cell receptor beta chains from one sample, sequenced in a study of cytomegalovirus exposure and HLA in healthy donors. The data were produced by immunoSEQ multiplex PCR, yet TCRdb's version contains in-frame clones alone and is incomplete. The sample yields about 120,000 clones, over 65% seen once. The sample taken for sequencing was PBMCs. The origin of the receptors is a man younger than 40 in good health and CMV-seropositive. Each CDR3 is given with its conserved first and last residue. D genes are given only for firm matches. Size is omitted from some rows. Given values are once, few, many or a class for expanded clones.

clone_size,v_call,j_call,d_call,cdr3_nt,cdr3_aa
-,TRBV5-4,TRBJ1-2,TRBD1,TGTGCCAGCAGCCCTCGGGACAGGGCTTATGGCTACACCTTC,CASSPRDRAYGYTF
-,TRBV6-4,TRBJ1-1,-,TGTGCCAGCAGGGAGGATCGAACACGCGAAGCTTTCTTT,CASREDRTREAFF
-,TRBV29-1,TRBJ1-1,-,TGCAGCGCCCAAGGCTCAGGGCGTACTGAAGCTTTCTTT,CSAQGSGRTEAFF
-,TRBV10-3,TRBJ2-7,-,TGTGCCGCACAGACCGCCCCCTACGAGCAGTACTTC,CAAQTAPYEQYF
-,TRBV29-1,TRBJ2-7,TRBD1,TGCAGCGTTAAGACAGGGCTCGAGCAGTACTTC,CSVKTGLEQYF
-,TRBV30,TRBJ2-1,-,TGTGCCTGGGGGCAGGGGGGCGAGCAGTTCTTC,CAWGQGGEQFF
-,TRBV27,TRBJ1-5,-,TGTGCCAGCAGTTTCCGGGTTGATAGCAATCAGCCCCAGCATTTT,CASSFRVDSNQPQHF
-,TRBV4-1,TRBJ1-1,-,TGCGCCAGCAGCCAGGACAGACCGAACACTGAAGCTTTCTTT,CASSQDRPNTEAFF
-,TRBV7-3,TRBJ2-1,-,TGTGCCAGCAGCTTAGGGTCTGAACTCAGGGGTGAGCAGTTCTTC,CASSLGSELRGEQFF
-,TRBV6-1,TRBJ2-1,-,TGTGCCAGCATTTCAACAGGGAGGGCCTACAATGAGCAGTTCTTC,CASISTGRAYNEQFF
-,TRBV9,TRBJ1-2,-,TGTGCCAGCAGCCTAGACCCTAGTAGTTACGGCTATGGCTACACCTTC,CASSLDPSSYGYGYTF
-,TRBV7-7,TRBJ1-1,-,TGTGCTAGCAGCCCCTGGGGGGGAATTATGAACACTGAAGCTTTCTTT,CASSPWGGIMNTEAFF
-,TRBV4-1,TRBJ2-7,TRBD1,TGCGCCAGCAGCCACTTCACGGGACAGGGCTCCTACGAGCAGTACTTC,CASSHFTGQGSYEQYF
-,TRBV9,TRBJ1-1,TRBD1,TGTGCCAGCAGCGTAGGACAGGGGGCAAAGACTGAAGCTTTCTTT,CASSVGQGAKTEAFF
-,TRBV6-6,TRBJ1-5,TRBD1,TGTGCCAGCAGTCCGGGACAGTTGAGCAATCAGCCCCAGCATTTT,CASSPGQLSNQPQHF
-,TRBV4-3,TRBJ1-2,-,TGCGCCAGCAGCCAAGAATCGGGGGGCTATGGCTACACCTTC,CASSQESGGYGYTF
few,TRBV29-1,TRBJ1-2,-,TGCAGCGTTTACGGTGTGTCGGGACAATCTAACTATGGCTACACCTTC,CSVYGVSGQSNYGYTF
-,TRBV5-1,TRBJ2-5,-,TGCGCCAGCAGCTTGGTCCCGCGGTTGACTGGAGAGACCCAGTACTTC,CASSLVPRLTGETQYF
-,TRBV6-5,TRBJ1-1,-,TGTGCCAGCAGTTACTCGTCCGAGGGGGTGGACACTGAAGCTTTCTTT,CASSYSSEGVDTEAFF
-,TRBV5-6,TRBJ2-2,TRBD1,TGTGCCAGCAGCTTGGCCGCCGGGACAGCTATCGACACCGGGGAGCTGTTTTTT,CASSLAAGTAIDTGELFF
-,TRBV28,TRBJ2-1,-,TGTGCCAGCAGTTTATGGGGAGGAGGCTTACGGAATGAGCAGTTCTTC,CASSLWGGGLRNEQFF
-,TRBV7-9,TRBJ2-7,-,TGTGCCAGCAGCCTCATCTTCGTAGCTAACGGCGAGCAGTACTTC,CASSLIFVANGEQYF
-,TRBV6-5,TRBJ1-1,TRBD1,TGTGCCAGCAGTTCTTACCGGGGACAGGGTAGCACTGAAGCTTTCTTT,CASSSYRGQGSTEAFF
-,TRBV2,TRBJ1-4,-,TGTGCCAGCAGTGAAGCTGGACAGCCTAATGAAAAACTGTTTTTT,CASSEAGQPNEKLFF
few,TRBV6-6,TRBJ1-5,-,TGTGCCAGCAGATACGGCGGCAGGGCTTCGGACCAGCCCCAGCATTTT,CASRYGGRASDQPQHF
-,TRBV9,TRBJ2-3,-,TGTGCCAGCAGCCAAATAGCGAGCACAGATACGCAGTATTTT,CASSQIASTDTQYF
-,TRBV18,TRBJ2-3,TRBD2,TGTGCCAGCTCACCAATAGCGGGAGTCGGAGATACGCAGTATTTT,CASSPIAGVGDTQYF
-,TRBV5-4,TRBJ2-5,-,TGTGCCAGCAGCCCGAAGTGGGCTTTGGAGACCCAGTACTTC,CASSPKWALETQYF
-,TRBV28,TRBJ2-7,TRBD1,TGTGCCAGCAGCCCCGCCAGGGGGTCCTACGAGCAGTACTTC,CASSPARGSYEQYF
-,TRBV10-3,TRBJ1-5,-,TGTGCCATCAGTGAGCGGCAGGGCCACAATCAGCCCCAGCATTTT,CAISERQGHNQPQHF
few,TRBV11-3,TRBJ2-7,TRBD1,TGTGCCAGCAGCCCCCGTGCAGGGGACAGGAACGAGCAGTACTTC,CASSPRAGDRNEQYF
once,TRBV5-4,TRBJ1-4,-,TGTGCCAGCGGAGGGGCGAATAATGAAAAACTGTTTTTT,CASGGANNEKLFF
-,TRBV5-8,TRBJ2-5,-,TGTGCCAGCACCTATCGGACCCAGTACTTC,CASTYRTQYF
-,TRBV27,TRBJ1-4,-,TGTGCCAGCAGTTTATTTGGAGCAACTAATGAAAAACTGTTTTTT,CASSLFGATNEKLFF
-,TRBV21-1,TRBJ2-1,-,TGTGCCAGCAGCCACGGGGTGTCCTACAATGAGCAGTTCTTC,CASSHGVSYNEQFF
-,TRBV7-9,TRBJ2-5,-,TGTGCCAGCAGCTTTGGCGGCGGGAAGGGAGTGAGGGTCAGGACCCAGTACTTC,CASSFGGGKGVRVRTQYF
-,TRBV5-1,TRBJ2-7,TRBD2,TGCGCCAGCAGCCTAGCGGGGGGAGATCAAGAGCAGTACTTC,CASSLAGGDQEQYF
-,TRBV28,TRBJ1-5,-,TGTGCCAGCAGCTCTGGGGGGTATCAGCCCCAGCATTTT,CASSSGGYQPQHF
-,TRBV30,TRBJ1-1,TRBD1,TGTGCCAGCCCCGGGACAGGGAACACTGAAGCTTTCTTT,CASPGTGNTEAFF
few,TRBV6-4,TRBJ2-1,TRBD2,TGTGCCAGCAGTGACTCTGCGGGAGCGGTCAATGAGCAGTTCTTC,CASSDSAGAVNEQFF
-,TRBV15,TRBJ1-3,TRBD1,TGTGCCACCATGACAGGGGGGAGTGGAAACACCATATATTTT,CATMTGGSGNTIYF